This T cell receptor (beta chain) was sequenced during a study of beta chain features in type 1 diabetes. Expressed TCRB transcripts were sequenced after all isolated RNA was converted to cDNA. The data were produced by immunoSEQ multiplex PCR, yet TCRdb's version contains in-frame clones alone and is incomplete. Among about 160,000 clones listed, around 8.4% were seen once. About this clone: Its antigen is still unknown.

Notes on the study in general: Among patients with Type 1 diabetes, TCRB CDR3s were moderately but significantly shorter in every one of the four CD4+ subsets. PCR might preferentially amplify shorter templates, equally in patients and controls. Within patients, naive, central memory and Treg TCRB repertoires seemed more similar than within healthy donors.

One heparinised draw of blood, averaging around 120 mL, came from each donor. Each population that was sorted was more than 95% pure. V lost 3 bases, J lost 5 bases, and 8 bases stayed unmatched. The germline CDR1 and CDR2 sequences are SGHDT and YYEEEE. The length of the CDR3 is 16 residues. Sequencing was done on a sample of central memory CD4+ T cells from blood. The TCR was taken from a woman aged 18-35 years with type 1 diabetes. The gene calls are TRBV5-6 and TRBJ2-2, with TRBD1 matching 9 bases. The CDR3 protein is CASSSEGQGITGELFF. DNA of the CDR3: TGTGCCAGCAGCTCGGAGGGACAGGGAATTACCGGGGAGCTGTTTTTT.